This entry is about one T cell receptor beta chain. The antigen remains unidentified. Germline CDR1 and CDR2: MNHEY and SMNVEV (reference sequence). Between the trimmed V and J ends, which lost 0 bases and 1 base, there was a span of 6 bases. The CDR3 totals 14 residues. Diagnoses rested on clinical symptoms, serum thyroxine and TRAb, thyroid ultrasound and orbital computed tomography. Amplified TCR beta CDR3 regions came from RNA transcripts. The TCR CDR3 was amplified in a first-round RT-PCR using the HTBI primer set. TCRdb passed the multiplex PCR reads through MiXCR, listing each CDR3 protein once. The profile shows hundreds of thousands of distinct CDR3 sequences, under 60% of them singletons. This entry belongs to a study of T cells in Graves' hyperthyroidism and ophthalmopathy. Study outcomes and limitations: The model's output predicted ophthalmopathy at a median of about 6.5 months prior to onset.

Sequencing was done on a sample of peripheral blood or thyroid tissue (not recorded which). V and J are TRBV27 and TRBJ1-1; D unresolved. The receptor was isolated from a woman aged 18-29 years with Graves' hyperthyroidism. Here the CDR3 reads CASSLSGWNTEAFF. DNA of the CDR3: TGTGCCAGCAGTTTATCTGGCTGGAACACTGAAGCTTTCTTT.